These 20 T cell receptor beta chains were sequenced from one sample in a study of blood T cell repertoires in COVID-19. Method: immunoSEQ multiplex PCR; TCRdb's copy keeps in-frame clones and lacks some. The sample consists of 65,000 to 95,000 clones, around 82% of them appearing once. Specimen: peripheral blood. The receptors were sampled from a man aged 55 to 69 with COVID-19, enrolled during active disease.

This chain uses TRBV4-2 with TRBJ2-7, with 11 nucleotides matching TRBD2. The CDR3 has 15 amino acids. Germline V gene sequence: CDR1 LGHNA, CDR2 YNFKEQ. V trimming: 4 bases; J trimming: 3 bases; junction bases outside the gene matches: 5. This CDR3 is CASSRGTSGYYEQYF. CDR3 DNA: TGTGCCAGCAGCCGAGGGACTAGCGGCTACTACGAGCAGTACTTC.

A word on this clone: Different DNA sequences within this sample yield the same CDR3. This sequence joins TRBV5-5 and TRBJ2-3; D is possibly TRBD2 (7 bases). Germline loops: CDR1 SGHKS, CDR2 YYEKEE (reference sequence). Trimming shortened V by 10 bases and J by 14 bases, and 35 bases separated the two germline ends. The CDR3 has 16 amino acids. The CDR3 sequence: CARRLGGGGRALPGYF. The CDR3 coding sequence is TGTGCCCGCCGCTTGGGGGGGGGCGGGCGGGCCCTCCCTGGGTATTTT.

The chain is built from TRBV15 and TRBJ2-6, with 7 positions matching TRBD1. This CDR3 has 17 residues. V lost 5 bases and J lost 0; bases outside the gene matches: 7. Germline CDR1 and CDR2: LNHNV and YYDKDF (reference sequence). As DNA, the CDR3 is TGTGCCACCAGCTCCGGGACAGCCGACTCTGGGGCCAACGTCCTGACTTTC. Translation gives CATSSGTADSGANVLTF. Full variable domain (missing parts from reference TRBV15 and TRBJ2-6): DAMVIQNPRYQVTQFGKPVTLSCSQTLNHNVMYWYQQKSSQAPKLLFHYYDKDFNNEADTPDNFQSRRPNTSFCFLDIRSPGLGDTAMYLCATSSGTADSGANVLTFGAGSRLTVL.

The CDR3 DNA reads as TGCAGCGTTGTGGGACAGGCCTACGAGCAGTACTTC. This gives the protein CSVVGQAYEQYF. The chain combines TRBV29-1 with TRBJ2-7; 8 bases align to TRBD1. CDR1 is SQVTM, CDR2 ANQGSEA, per germline. The V and J ends lost 4 bases and 2 bases, in that order; junction bases with no gene match: 1. CDR3 length: 12 residues.

This clone was counted between two and nine times. This clone may be a read error of a much larger clone one base away. Within the sample, other DNA sequences also encode this same CDR3. This sequence joins TRBV9 and TRBJ1-2; the D gene is possibly TRBD1 (6 bases). Per germline, CDR1 SGDLS and CDR2 YYNGEE. The CDR3 totals 14 residues. CDR3 sequence (DNA): TGTGCCCGCAGCGGCGGGGGGGGCAACTATGGCTACACCTTC. It translates to CARSGGGGNYGYTF.

This clone was recorded once. The J gene is TRBJ2-3, the V gene TRBV18, with D uncertain. Germline values: CDR1 KGHSH, CDR2 LQKENI. Trimming removed 5 bases at V and 6 bases at J, with 24 bases between. The CDR3 sequence is 17 residues long. CDR3 region: CASSSISAPANGDTQYF. Written as DNA, the CDR3 is TGTGCCAGCTCATCCATATCAGCACCGGCGAACGGGGATACGCAGTATTTT.

This clone was observed a handful of times. This chain joins TRBV27 and TRBJ1-2; TRBD1 aligns across 7 bases. The CDR3 is 14 residues long. V lost 6 bases to trimming and J lost 2 bases; unmatched junction nucleotides: 6. Germline CDR1 and CDR2: MNHEY and SMNVEV (reference sequence). CDR3 sequence: CASRSRDRNYGYTF. The CDR3 DNA sequence: TGTGCCAGCAGATCTCGGGACAGAAACTATGGCTACACCTTC.

This clone appeared a single time. The chain's CDR3 is CASSMIGQGLYEQYF. The CDR3 region has the DNA TGTGCCAGTAGTATGATTGGACAGGGGCTTTACGAGCAGTACTTC. The J gene is TRBJ2-7, the V gene TRBV19, with 9 bases lining up with TRBD1. CDR1 is LNHDA, CDR2 SQIVND, per germline (reference sequence). Losses at the gene ends were 3 bases for V and 4 bases for J; bases not matched to a gene: 7. This CDR3 has 15 residues. Full variable domain (outside the CDR3, taken from reference TRBV19 and TRBJ2-7): DGGITQSPKYLFRKEGQNVTLSCEQNLNHDAMYWYRQDPGQGLRLIYYSQIVNDFQKGDIAEGYSVSREKKESFPLTVTSAQKNPTAFYLCASSMIGQGLYEQYFGPGTRLTVT.

The rearrangement uses TRBV6-6 and TRBJ1-3, with D possibly being TRBD1 (5 bases). With 6 bases removed from V and 0 bases from J, the gap between germline ends came to 15 bases. CDR1 and CDR2 (germline): MNHNY, SVGAGI (reference sequence). CDR3 length equals 16 residues. The CDR3 loop reads CASRTGGSSSGNTIYF. The CDR3 nucleotides read TGTGCCAGCAGGACCGGGGGTTCTAGCTCTGGAAACACCATATATTTT.

The genes are TRBV15 and TRBJ1-4, with D perhaps TRBD1 (5 bases). V was trimmed by 1 base and J by 8 bases, leaving 14 bases between them. This CDR3 spans 15 amino acids. The V gene's germline CDR1 is LNHNV and CDR2 YYDKDF (reference sequence). CDR3 residues: CATSRAKGVQEKLFF. DNA of the CDR3: TGTGCCACCAGCAGAGCAAAAGGGGTTCAGGAAAAACTGTTTTTT.

The chain carries TRBV27 and TRBJ2-3; 9 nucleotides align to TRBD2. V lost 5 bases, J lost 4 bases, and 7 bases stayed unmatched. Germline CDR1 MNHEY, CDR2 SMNVEV (reference sequence). This CDR3 has 15 residues. This CDR3 reads CASSQPVAGADTQYF. The CDR3 nucleotides read TGTGCCAGCAGTCAACCCGTAGCGGGAGCAGATACGCAGTATTTT.

V and J are TRBV7-9 and TRBJ1-1, with D perhaps matching TRBD1 (5 bases). The germline V gene encodes CDR1 SEHNR and CDR2 FQNEAQ (reference sequence). V lost 5 bases, J lost 5 bases, and 9 bases lay in between. The CDR3 contains 12 residues. DNA for the CDR3: TGTGCCAGCAGCCGACGACAGACTGAAGCTTTCTTT. Its protein product is CASSRRQTEAFF.

V usage is TRBV11-2 and J usage is TRBJ1-2; the D gene is possibly TRBD1 (5 bases). V was cut by 5 bases and J by 3 bases, with 10 bases left in between. The germline gives CDR1 SGHAT, CDR2 FQNNGV. The CDR3 runs to 13 residues. CDR3 sequence reads: CASSQDNYYGYTF. CDR3 sequence (DNA): TGTGCCAGCAGCCAGGACAACTACTATGGCTACACCTTC. The whole variable domain, remainder taken from reference TRBV11-2 and TRBJ1-2, is EAGVAQSPRYKIIEKRQSVAFWCNPISGHATLYWYQQILGQGPKLLIQFQNNGVVDDSQLPKDRFSAERLKGVDSTLKIQPAKLEDSAVYLCASSQDNYYGYTFGSGTRLTVV.

The V gene is TRBV2, the J gene TRBJ1-4; unclear D gene. Germline CDR1 reads SNHLY; CDR2 reads FYNNEI. The CDR3 is 13 amino acids. Trimming took 8 bases from V and 3 from J, leaving 10 bases between them. The DNA for the CDR3 is TGTGCCAGCCTTGAGGGTCCTAATGAAAAACTGTTTTTT. Protein sequence: CASLEGPNEKLFF.

The chain couples TRBV6-5 to TRBJ2-7; TRBD2 agrees at 7 bases. The CDR3 extends over 11 amino acids. From germline, CDR1 is MNHEY and CDR2 SVGAGI. CDR3: CVSTSVYEQYF. As DNA, the CDR3 is TGTGTGTCTACTAGCGTATACGAGCAGTACTTC.

This rearrangement joins TRBV6-4 to TRBJ1-2; TRBD1 is a possible D gene (6 bases). The CDR3 is 14 residues long. CDR1 is MRHNA and CDR2 is SNTAGT in the germline V gene. V lost 2 bases and J lost 6, with 13 bases in between. The CDR3 coding sequence is TGTGCCAGCAGTGACCTGGCGGGGGCCGATGGCTACACCTTC. It specifies CASSDLAGADGYTF.

This chain joins TRBV7-9 and TRBJ2-2, with D hard to call. The CDR3 consists of 14 residues. Between the trimmed V and J ends, which lost 3 bases and 1 base, there was a span of 6 bases. The V gene's germline CDR1 is SEHNR and CDR2 FQNEAQ (reference sequence). The CDR3 is CASSLGKNTGELFF. CDR3 nucleotide sequence: TGTGCCAGCAGCTTGGGCAAGAACACCGGGGAGCTGTTTTTT.

The V and J genes are TRBV7-9 and TRBJ2-2; 9 bases map to TRBD1. Germline CDR1 reads SEHNR; CDR2 reads FQNEAQ (reference sequence). The length of the CDR3 is 15 residues. V lost 7 bases, J lost 3 bases, and 6 bases stayed unmatched. The CDR3 loop reads CASTPDRGHTGELFF. CDR3 coding DNA: TGTGCCAGCACCCCGGACAGGGGCCACACCGGGGAGCTGTTTTTT. The complete variable domain, with remaining parts taken from reference TRBV7-9 and TRBJ2-2, reads DTGVSQNPRHKITKRGQNVTFRCDPISEHNRLYWYRQTLGQGPEFLTYFQNEAQLEKSRLLSDRFSAERPKGSFSTLEIQRTEQGDSAMYLCASTPDRGHTGELFFGEGSRLTVL.

CDR3 DNA sequence: TGTGCCAGCAGCTTAGCGGACAGGACCACAGATACGCAGTATTTT. Protein product: CASSLADRTTDTQYF. This chain joins TRBV7-8 and TRBJ2-3; TRBD1 agrees at 7 bases. There are 15 residues in the CDR3. The junction had 2 bases not matched to a gene; V was cut back by 0 bases and J by 2 bases. Germline V gene lookup returns CDR1 SGHVS and CDR2 FQNEAQ.

The gene calls are TRBV7-8 and TRBJ2-3; 14 bases match TRBD2. The CDR3 has 16 amino acids. The ends lost 6 bases at V and 6 bases at J; junction bases unmatched: 8. CDR1 and CDR2 (germline): SGHVS, FQNEAQ. CDR3 coding DNA: TGTGCCAGCAGTGGGAGACTAGCGGGAGGGCCCGATACGCAGTATTTT. As protein: CASSGRLAGGPDTQYF. Drawing the rest from reference TRBV7-8 and TRBJ2-3, the complete variable domain is GAGVSQSPRYKVAKRGQDVALRCDPISGHVSLFWYQQALGQGPEFLTYFQNEAQLDKSGLPSDRFFAERPEGSVSTLKIQRTQQEDSAVYLCASSGRLAGGPDTQYFGPGTRLTVL.